These 19 T cell receptor beta chains came from one sample sequenced in a study of T cells in Graves' hyperthyroidism and ophthalmopathy. Amplified TCR beta CDR3 regions came from RNA transcripts. Initially, a first-round RT-PCR of the TCR CDR3 employed the HTBI primer set. TCRdb re-called the multiplex PCR reads with MiXCR, one entry per CDR3 protein. The sample lists about 210,000 distinct CDR3 sequences, about a sixth seen once, with over 35% in the top ten. Specimen: blood. The source of these receptors is a man aged 35 to 55 with Graves' hyperthyroidism.

This CDR3 reads CASSVTGGWQPQHF. In DNA form, the CDR3 reads TGTGCCAGCTCAGTTACAGGGGGCTGGCAGCCCCAGCATTTT. The chain joins TRBV18 to TRBJ1-5; 9 bases map to TRBD1. V was pared by 5 bases and J by 7 bases, with 6 bases of the junction left unmatched. There are 14 residues in the CDR3. Germline loops: CDR1 KGHSH, CDR2 LQKENI.

This clonotype was seen at least ten times. V usage is TRBV6-1 and J usage is TRBJ2-3, with D possibly called TRBD1 or TRBD2 (6 bases each). V was pared by 4 bases and J by 7 bases, with 18 bases between. Germline V CDR1 and CDR2: MNHNS, SASEGT. This CDR3 is built from 15 residues. The CDR3 DNA is TGTGCCAGCAGTGTTTCGGGGGCGCGGTTGAATACGCAGTATTTT. Translating it yields CASSVSGARLNTQYF.

This clonotype was found many times. The genes are TRBV2 and TRBJ2-4; 7 nucleotides match TRBD2. V was pared by 3 bases and J by 3 bases, with 2 bases of the junction left unmatched. From germline, CDR1 is SNHLY and CDR2 FYNNEI. The CDR3 extends over 14 amino acids. Here the CDR3 DNA reads TGTGCCAGCAGTGAGTCGGGGGGCAAAAACATTCAGTACTTC. It specifies CASSESGGKNIQYF.

This clonotype was seen a handful of times. This chain uses TRBV6-1 with TRBJ2-3; no clear D. V lost 8 bases to trimming and J lost 5 bases, with 14 bases between them. This CDR3 spans 13 amino acids. CDR1 is MNHNS and CDR2 is SASEGT in the germline V gene. This CDR3 is CASVRAIGDTQYF. DNA for the CDR3: TGTGCCAGCGTACGTGCTATAGGAGATACGCAGTATTTT.

This clonotype came up many times. V and J are TRBV7-3 and TRBJ1-1; D unclear. The V end was cut by 2 bases, the J end by 5 bases, with 12 bases between. Germline values: CDR1 SGHTA, CDR2 FQGTGA. This CDR3 has 14 residues. CDR3 in DNA: TGTGCCAGCAGCTTATGGGCTGACGGGACTGAAGCTTTCTTT. This codes for CASSLWADGTEAFF.

Details on this clonotype: A much larger clone differs from this one at a single base, so this may be a read error. This sequence joins TRBV27 and TRBJ2-5; a weak D match, TRBD2 (6 bases). The V end was cut by 7 bases, the J end by 4 bases, with 7 bases between. The CDR3 contains 11 residues. Germline V gene lookup returns CDR1 MNHEY and CDR2 SMNVEV (reference sequence). CDR3 coding DNA: TGTGCCAGCATGGGAGGAGAGACCCAGTACTTC. This codes for CASMGGETQYF.

This clonotype appeared many times. The chain combines TRBV28 with TRBJ1-1; 9 nucleotides match TRBD1. Per germline, CDR1 MDHEN and CDR2 SYDVKM. V shed 6 bases, J shed 5 bases, and the junction held 7 bases outside the gene matches. CDR3 size: 14 residues. CDR3 nucleotide sequence: TGTGCCAGCAGCGCGGGACAGGGAAGGACTGAAGCTTTCTTT. Encoded protein: CASSAGQGRTEAFF.

CDR3 sequence reads: CASSQDTGGKGGEKLFF. For the CDR3, the DNA is TGCGCCAGCAGCCAAGATACAGGGGGGAAGGGGGGTGAAAAACTGTTTTTT. This chain uses TRBV4-3 with TRBJ1-4; TRBD1 aligns across 8 bases. This CDR3 has 17 amino acids. J lost 7 bases, V lost 0 bases, and 10 bases had no gene match. CDR1 is LGHNA and CDR2 is YSLEER in the germline V gene.

This clonotype was recorded at least ten times. CDR3 nucleotide sequence: TGTGCCATCACCCCGGACAGTTCACACGAGCAGTACTTC. This translates into CAITPDSSHEQYF. The V call is TRBV10-3, the J call TRBJ2-7; D is perhaps TRBD1 (6 bases). CDR1 and CDR2 from the germline V gene are ENHRY and SYGVKD. The CDR3 length is 13 residues. The V gene lost 7 bases and the J gene lost 5 bases, with 15 bases spanning the gap.

This clonotype was counted ten times or more. The chain links TRBV5-6 to TRBJ2-3, with D unclear. Germline lookup yields CDR1 SGHDT and CDR2 YYEEEE. The CDR3 is 15 amino acids. Trimming cost V 0 bases and J 1 base, with 9 bases left between them. The CDR3 region is CASSLVGVGTDTQYF. For the CDR3, the DNA is TGTGCCAGCAGCTTGGTTGGGGTCGGCACAGATACGCAGTATTTT.

This clonotype was counted at least ten times. The chain recombines TRBV20-1 with TRBJ2-7; 7 bases are shared with TRBD2. This CDR3 is built from 16 residues. Germline assignment: CDR1 DFQATT and CDR2 SNEGSKA (reference sequence). With 0 bases clipped from V and 0 bases from J, the junction kept 8 bases outside the gene matches. CDR3 region: CSARELAVHSSYEQYF. The CDR3, as DNA: TGCAGTGCTAGAGAGCTAGCGGTCCATAGCTCCTACGAGCAGTACTTC.

At least ten counts were recorded for this clonotype. This chain links TRBV6-1 with TRBJ2-1; D not certain. CDR3 length: 16 amino acids. Trimming stripped 5 bases from V and 6 bases from J, with 20 bases between. CDR1 and CDR2 from the germline V gene are MNHNS and SASEGT. The CDR3 here is CASSYTVIGVLNEQFF. The CDR3 bases are TGTGCCAGCAGTTACACCGTTATTGGCGTCCTCAATGAGCAGTTCTTC.

This clonotype was observed at least ten times. J is TRBJ1-1 and V is TRBV5-1; 7 bases are shared with TRBD1. Germline values: CDR1 SGHRS, CDR2 YFSETQ. The CDR3 has 15 residues. Trimming took 0 bases from V and 5 from J; bases not matched to a gene: 7. For the CDR3, the DNA is TGCGCCAGCAGCTTGGGAGTAGGGACAGTTACTGAAGCTTTCTTT. It codes for CASSLGVGTVTEAFF. Full variable domain (missing parts from reference TRBV5-1 and TRBJ1-1): KAGVTQTPRYLIKTRGQQVTLSCSPISGHRSVSWYQQTPGQGLQFLFEYFSETQRNKGNFPGRFSGRQFSNSRSEMNVSTLELGDSALYLCASSLGVGTVTEAFFGQGTRLTVV.

The chain employs TRBV12-3 or TRBV12-4 and TRBJ2-7; no clear D gene. The CDR3 length is 15 residues. V dropped 1 base and J dropped 2 bases, with 12 bases sitting between them. Written as DNA, the CDR3 is TGTGCCAGCAGTTTAGAAGCCGGGCCAACCTACGAGCAGTACTTC. It specifies CASSLEAGPTYEQYF.

This clonotype was seen a few times. V and J are TRBV6-2 or TRBV6-3 and TRBJ2-4; D may be TRBD2 (6 bases). Trimming removed 8 bases at V and 7 bases at J, with 18 bases between. The CDR3 length is 14 residues. The V gene's germline CDR1 is MNHEY and CDR2 SVGEGT. This CDR3 is CASRGGQGGNIQYF. DNA of the CDR3: TGTGCCAGCCGAGGAGGGCAGGGCGGGAACATTCAGTACTTC.

This clonotype was seen repeatedly, ten times or more. CDR3 nucleotides: TGTGCCAGCAGCTTGAGACAGGGTTGGGGCTACACCTTC. Its protein product is CASSLRQGWGYTF. This chain uses TRBV7-2 with TRBJ1-2; 7 nucleotides align to TRBD1. The CDR3 runs 13 residues. Per germline, CDR1 SGHTA and CDR2 FQGNSA. V lost 3 bases to trimming and J lost 8 bases; unmatched junction nucleotides: 6.

The rearrangement links TRBV4-2 to TRBJ1-5, with D uncertain. The CDR3 consists of 15 residues. V gave up 0 bases and J gave up 9 bases, with 15 bases separating them. From germline, CDR1 is LGHNA and CDR2 YNFKEQ. The CDR3 region is CASSQDSTGSGPQHF. In nucleotides, the CDR3 is TGTGCCAGCAGCCAAGATTCAACGGGATCAGGGCCCCAGCATTTT.

The V gene is TRBV11-2, the J gene TRBJ2-1; TRBD2 matches at 8 bases. With V trimmed by 7 bases and J by 9 bases, 11 bases remained unmatched. The germline CDR1 and CDR2 sequences are SGHAT and FQNNGV. CDR3 length: 14 residues. CDR3 DNA: TGTGCCAGCAACTCCATGCGGGGGGCTGGTGAGCAGTTCTTC. Its translation: CASNSMRGAGEQFF. The whole variable domain, filled in from reference TRBV11-2 and TRBJ2-1, reads EAGVAQSPRYKIIEKRQSVAFWCNPISGHATLYWYQQILGQGPKLLIQFQNNGVVDDSQLPKDRFSAERLKGVDSTLKIQPAKLEDSAVYLCASNSMRGAGEQFFGPGTRLTVL.

This clonotype appeared many times. This chain's CDR3 is CASSPGQVTTNEKLFF. The CDR3, as DNA: TGTGCCAGCAGTCCGGGACAGGTCACAACTAATGAAAAACTGTTTTTT. This chain connects TRBV12-3 or TRBV12-4 to TRBJ1-4; 8 bases match TRBD1. The CDR3 is 16 residues long. Trimming removed 5 bases from V and 0 bases from J; junction bases left unmatched: 5.